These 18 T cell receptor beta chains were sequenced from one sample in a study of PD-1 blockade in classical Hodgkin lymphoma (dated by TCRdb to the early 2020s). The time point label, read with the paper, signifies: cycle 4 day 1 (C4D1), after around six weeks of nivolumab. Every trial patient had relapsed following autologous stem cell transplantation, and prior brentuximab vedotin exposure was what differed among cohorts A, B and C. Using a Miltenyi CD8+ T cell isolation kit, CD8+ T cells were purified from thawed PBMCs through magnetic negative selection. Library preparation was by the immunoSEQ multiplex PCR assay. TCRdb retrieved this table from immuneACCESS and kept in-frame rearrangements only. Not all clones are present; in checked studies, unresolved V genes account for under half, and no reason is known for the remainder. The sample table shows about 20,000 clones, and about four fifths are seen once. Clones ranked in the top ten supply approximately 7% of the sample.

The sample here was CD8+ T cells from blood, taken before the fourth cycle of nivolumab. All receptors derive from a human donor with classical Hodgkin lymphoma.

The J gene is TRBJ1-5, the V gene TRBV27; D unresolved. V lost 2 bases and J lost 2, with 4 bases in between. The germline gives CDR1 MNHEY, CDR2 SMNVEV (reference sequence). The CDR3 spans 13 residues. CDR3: CASSLNGNQPQHF. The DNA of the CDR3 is TGTGCCAGCAGTTTAAATGGCAATCAGCCCCAGCATTTT.

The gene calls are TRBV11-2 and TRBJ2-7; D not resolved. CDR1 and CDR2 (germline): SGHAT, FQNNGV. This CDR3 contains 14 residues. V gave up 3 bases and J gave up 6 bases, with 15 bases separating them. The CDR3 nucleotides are TGTGCCAGCAGCTTGGACGAATTGGTTATCGAGCAGTACTTC. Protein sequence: CASSLDELVIEQYF.

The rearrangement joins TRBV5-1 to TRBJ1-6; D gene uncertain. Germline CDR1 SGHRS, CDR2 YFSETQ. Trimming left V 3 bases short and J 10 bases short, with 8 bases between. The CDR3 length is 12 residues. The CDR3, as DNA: TGCGCCAGCAGCTCGGACTCCTCACCCCTCCACTTT. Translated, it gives CASSSDSSPLHF. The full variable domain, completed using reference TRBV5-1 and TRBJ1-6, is KAGVTQTPRYLIKTRGQQVTLSCSPISGHRSVSWYQQTPGQGLQFLFEYFSETQRNKGNFPGRFSGRQFSNSRSEMNVSTLELGDSALYLCASSSDSSPLHFGNGTRLTVT.

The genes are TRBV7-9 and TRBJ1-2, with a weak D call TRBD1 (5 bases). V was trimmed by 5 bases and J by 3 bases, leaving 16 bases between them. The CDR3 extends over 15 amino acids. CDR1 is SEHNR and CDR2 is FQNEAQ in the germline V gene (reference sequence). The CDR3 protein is CASSPPGTADYGYTF. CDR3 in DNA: TGTGCCAGCAGCCCTCCCGGGACGGCTGACTATGGCTACACCTTC.

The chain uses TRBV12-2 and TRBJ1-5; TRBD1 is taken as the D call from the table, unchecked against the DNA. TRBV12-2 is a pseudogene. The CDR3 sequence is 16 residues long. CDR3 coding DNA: TGTGCAAGTCGCTTGAGGGACAGGGGAGACGGTCAGCCCCAGCATTTT. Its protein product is CASRLRDRGDGQPQHF.

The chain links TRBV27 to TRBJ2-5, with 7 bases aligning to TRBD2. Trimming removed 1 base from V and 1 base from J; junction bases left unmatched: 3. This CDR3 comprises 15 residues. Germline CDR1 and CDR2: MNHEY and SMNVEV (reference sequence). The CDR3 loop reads CASSLWGGSQETQYF. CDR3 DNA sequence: TGTGCCAGCAGTTTATGGGGGGGGTCCCAAGAGACCCAGTACTTC.

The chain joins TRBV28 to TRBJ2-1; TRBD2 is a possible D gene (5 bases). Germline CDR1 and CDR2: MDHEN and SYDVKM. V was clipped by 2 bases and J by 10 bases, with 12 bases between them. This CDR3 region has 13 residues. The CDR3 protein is CASSLSGSREQFF. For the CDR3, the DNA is TGTGCCAGCAGTTTAAGCGGTTCGAGGGAGCAGTTCTTC.

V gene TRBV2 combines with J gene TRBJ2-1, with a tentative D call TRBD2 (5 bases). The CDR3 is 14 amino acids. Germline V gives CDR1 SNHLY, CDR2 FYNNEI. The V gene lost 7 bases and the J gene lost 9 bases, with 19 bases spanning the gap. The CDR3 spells CASTERGIISEQFF. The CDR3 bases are TGTGCCAGCACCGAAAGAGGGATTATTAGTGAGCAGTTCTTC. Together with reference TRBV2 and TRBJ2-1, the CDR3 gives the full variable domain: EPEVTQTPSHQVTQMGQEVILRCVPISNHLYFYWYRQILGQKVEFLVSFYNNEISEKSEIFDDQFSVERPDGSNFTLKIRSTKLEDSAMYFCASTERGIISEQFFGPGTRLTVL.

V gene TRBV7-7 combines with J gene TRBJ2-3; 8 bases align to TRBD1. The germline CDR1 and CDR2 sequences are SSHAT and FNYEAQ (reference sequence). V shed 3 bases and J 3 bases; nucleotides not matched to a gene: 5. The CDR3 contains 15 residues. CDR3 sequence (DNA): TGTGCCAGCAGCTTTGGGACAGGATGGACAGATACGCAGTATTTT. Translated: CASSFGTGWTDTQYF.

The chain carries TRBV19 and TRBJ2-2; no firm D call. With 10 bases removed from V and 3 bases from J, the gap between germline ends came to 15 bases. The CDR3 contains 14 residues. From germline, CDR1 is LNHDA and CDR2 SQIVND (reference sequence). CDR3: CATEVHDDTGELFF. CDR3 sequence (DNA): TGTGCCACCGAGGTCCACGACGACACCGGGGAGCTGTTTTTT.

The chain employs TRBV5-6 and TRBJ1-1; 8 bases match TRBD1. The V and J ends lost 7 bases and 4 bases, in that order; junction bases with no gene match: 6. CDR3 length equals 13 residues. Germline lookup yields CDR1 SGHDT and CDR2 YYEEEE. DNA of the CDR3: TGTGCCAGCGATACAGGGGGTGGCACTGAAGCTTTCTTT. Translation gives CASDTGGGTEAFF.

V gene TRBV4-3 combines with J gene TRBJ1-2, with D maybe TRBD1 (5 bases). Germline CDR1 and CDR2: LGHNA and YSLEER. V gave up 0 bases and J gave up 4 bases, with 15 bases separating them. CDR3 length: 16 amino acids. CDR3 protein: CASSQEERQRGYGYTF. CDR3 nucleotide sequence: TGCGCCAGCAGCCAAGAAGAGAGACAGAGGGGCTATGGCTACACCTTC.

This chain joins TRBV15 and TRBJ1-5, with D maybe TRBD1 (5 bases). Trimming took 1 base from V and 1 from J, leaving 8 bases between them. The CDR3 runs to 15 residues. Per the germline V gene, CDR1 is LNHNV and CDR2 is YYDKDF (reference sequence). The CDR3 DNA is TGTGCCACCAGCAGAGTGACAGCAAGCAATCAGCCCCAGCATTTT. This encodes CATSRVTASNQPQHF. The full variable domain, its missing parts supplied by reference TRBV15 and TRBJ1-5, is DAMVIQNPRYQVTQFGKPVTLSCSQTLNHNVMYWYQQKSSQAPKLLFHYYDKDFNNEADTPDNFQSRRPNTSFCFLDIRSPGLGDTAMYLCATSRVTASNQPQHFGDGTRLSIL.

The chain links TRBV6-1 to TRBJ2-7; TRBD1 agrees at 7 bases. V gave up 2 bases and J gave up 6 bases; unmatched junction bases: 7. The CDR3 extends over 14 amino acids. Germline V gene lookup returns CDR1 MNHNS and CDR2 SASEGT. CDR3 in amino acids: CASSERQGRLEQYF. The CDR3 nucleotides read TGTGCCAGCAGTGAAAGACAGGGTCGGCTCGAGCAGTACTTC.

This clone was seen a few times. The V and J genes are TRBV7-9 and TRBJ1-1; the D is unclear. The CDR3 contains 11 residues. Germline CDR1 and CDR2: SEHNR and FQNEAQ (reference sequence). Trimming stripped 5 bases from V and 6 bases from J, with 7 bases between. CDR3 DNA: TGTGCCAGCAGCCTACAAGCTGAAGCTTTCTTT. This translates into CASSLQAEAFF.

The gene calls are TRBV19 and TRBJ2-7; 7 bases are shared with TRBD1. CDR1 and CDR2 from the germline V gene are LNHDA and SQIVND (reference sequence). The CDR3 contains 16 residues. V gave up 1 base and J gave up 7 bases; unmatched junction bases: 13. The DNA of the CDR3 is TGTGCCAGTAGTATAGGTTCCGGGACAGTCGGCTGGGAGCAGTACTTC. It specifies CASSIGSGTVGWEQYF.

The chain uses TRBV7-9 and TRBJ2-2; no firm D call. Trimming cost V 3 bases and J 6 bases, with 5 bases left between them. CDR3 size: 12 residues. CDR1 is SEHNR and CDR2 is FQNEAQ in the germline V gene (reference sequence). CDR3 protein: CASSFISGELFF. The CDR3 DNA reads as TGTGCCAGCAGCTTCATTTCCGGGGAGCTGTTTTTT.

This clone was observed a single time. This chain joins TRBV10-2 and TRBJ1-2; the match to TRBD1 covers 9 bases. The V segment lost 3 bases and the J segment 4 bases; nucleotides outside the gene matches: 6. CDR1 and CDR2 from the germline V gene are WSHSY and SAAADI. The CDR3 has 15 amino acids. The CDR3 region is CASSDGDRDLYGYTF. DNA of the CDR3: TGCGCCAGCAGTGATGGGGACAGGGATCTCTATGGCTACACCTTC.